These 7 T cell receptor beta chains came from one sample sequenced in a study of metastatic and nonmetastatic thyroid tumors. The entire patient cohort was treatment-naive prior to thyroid surgery. TCRdb reassembled clones from the PCR reads with MiXCR. The table has approximately 21,000 clones, 23% seen once; the top ten hold 71%. Sequencing input: blood. The receptor source for this set is a male donor with papillary thyroid cancer or a benign thyroid nodule (not recorded which). Some clones in this sample may be carry-over from other donors' samples.

There are many counts of this clone. The chain carries TRBV28 and TRBJ2-3; 9 bases align to TRBD2. The CDR3 runs 15 residues. Germline CDR1 MDHEN, CDR2 SYDVKM. J was trimmed by 4 bases and V by 6 bases; bases with no gene match: 8. CDR3 amino acids: CASSSGGGRADTQYF. CDR3 nucleotides: TGTGCCAGCAGCTCGGGAGGCGGGAGGGCAGATACGCAGTATTTT.

This clone was seen a handful of times. This rearrangement joins TRBV28 to TRBJ1-2; 7 bases line up with TRBD1. In germline, CDR1 is MDHEN, CDR2 SYDVKM. With V trimmed by 5 bases and J by 4 bases, 7 bases remained unmatched. This CDR3 contains 14 residues. CDR3 nucleotide sequence: TGTGCCAGCAGTGCCTACAGGGGCGTCTATGGCTACACCTTC. It is translated as CASSAYRGVYGYTF.

Only a few counts were recorded for this clone. The chain is built from TRBV6-1 and TRBJ1-2; D not resolved. V lost 2 bases and J lost 2, with 6 bases in between. The CDR3 loop spans 13 amino acids. CDR1 and CDR2 (germline): MNHNS, SASEGT. CDR3 protein: CASSETVNYGYTF. CDR3 DNA: TGTGCCAGCAGTGAAACAGTCAACTATGGCTACACCTTC.

There are many counts of this clone. V is TRBV2 and J is TRBJ1-1, with D hard to call. Trimming took off 6 bases at V and 1 base at J, with 9 bases between the two ends. Germline V gene lookup returns CDR1 SNHLY and CDR2 FYNNEI. The CDR3 contains 13 residues. DNA for the CDR3: TGTGCCAGCAGCAAACAGAGGAACACTGAAGCTTTCTTT. Translation gives CASSKQRNTEAFF.

This clone has a count of ten or more. The J gene is TRBJ2-7, the V gene TRBV24-1; D not certain. Between the trimmed V and J ends, which lost 2 bases and 2 bases, there was a span of 12 bases. The germline V gene encodes CDR1 KGHDR and CDR2 SFDVKD. The CDR3 sequence is 15 residues long. The CDR3: CATSDSLARTYEQYF. The CDR3 DNA follows: TGTGCCACCAGTGATTCGTTGGCCAGGACCTACGAGCAGTACTTC.

There are a few counts of this clone. V is TRBV28 and J is TRBJ2-2; TRBD1 aligns across 8 bases. There are 14 residues in the CDR3. Looked up from germline, CDR1 is MDHEN and CDR2 is SYDVKM. Trimming at V came to 4 bases and at J to 9 bases, leaving 7 bases not matched to a gene. The CDR3 sequence: CASSSDRGMRELFF. The DNA for the CDR3 is TGTGCCAGCAGTTCCGACAGGGGTATGCGGGAGCTGTTTTTT.

This clone was counted ten times or more. The gene calls are TRBV11-2 and TRBJ1-2; TRBD1 might be the D (6 bases). The CDR3 is 15 amino acids. Trimming removed 0 bases from V and 12 bases from J, with 20 bases in between. Germline CDR1 SGHAT, CDR2 FQNNGV. The CDR3 sequence: CASSLDGGGVREDTF. The CDR3 DNA is TGTGCCAGCAGCTTAGATGGAGGGGGGGTAAGAGAAGACACCTTC.